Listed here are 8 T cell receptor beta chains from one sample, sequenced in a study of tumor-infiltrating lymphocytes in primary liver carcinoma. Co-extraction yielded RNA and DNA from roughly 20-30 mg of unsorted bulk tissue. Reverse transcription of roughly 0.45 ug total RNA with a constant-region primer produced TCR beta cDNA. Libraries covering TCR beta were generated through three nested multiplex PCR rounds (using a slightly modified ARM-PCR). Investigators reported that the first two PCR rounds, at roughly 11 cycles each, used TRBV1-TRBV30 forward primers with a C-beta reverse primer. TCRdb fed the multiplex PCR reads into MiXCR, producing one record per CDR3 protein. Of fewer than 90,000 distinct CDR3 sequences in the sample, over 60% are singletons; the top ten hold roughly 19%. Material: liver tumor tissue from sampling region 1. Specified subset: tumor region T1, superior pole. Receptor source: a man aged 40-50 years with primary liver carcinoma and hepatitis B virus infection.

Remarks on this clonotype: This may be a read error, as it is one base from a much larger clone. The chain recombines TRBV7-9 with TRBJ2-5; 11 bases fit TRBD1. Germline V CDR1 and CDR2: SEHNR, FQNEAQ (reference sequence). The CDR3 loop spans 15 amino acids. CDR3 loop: CTSSPRTGGLETQYF. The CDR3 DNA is TGTACCAGCAGCCCGCGGACAGGGGGCTTGGAGACCCAGTACTTC.

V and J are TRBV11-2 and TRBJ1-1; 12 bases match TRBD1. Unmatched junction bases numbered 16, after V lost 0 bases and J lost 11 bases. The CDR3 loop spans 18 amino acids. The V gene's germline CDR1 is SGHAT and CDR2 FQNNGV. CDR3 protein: CASSLDGDRGRRYTGAFF. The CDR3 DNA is TGTGCCAGCAGCTTAGATGGGGACAGGGGGCGCCGATACACTGGTGCTTTCTTT. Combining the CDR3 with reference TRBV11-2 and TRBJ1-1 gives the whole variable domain EAGVAQSPRYKIIEKRQSVAFWCNPISGHATLYWYQQILGQGPKLLIQFQNNGVVDDSQLPKDRFSAERLKGVDSTLKIQPAKLEDSAVYLCASSLDGDRGRRYTGAFFGQGTRLTVV.

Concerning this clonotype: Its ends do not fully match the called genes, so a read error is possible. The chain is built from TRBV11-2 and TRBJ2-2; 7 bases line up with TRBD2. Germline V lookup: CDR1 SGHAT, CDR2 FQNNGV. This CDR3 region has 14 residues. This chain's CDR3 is CASNPRLASGELFF. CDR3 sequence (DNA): TGTGCCAGTAACCCGCGACTAGCCTCCGGGGAACTGTTTTTT.

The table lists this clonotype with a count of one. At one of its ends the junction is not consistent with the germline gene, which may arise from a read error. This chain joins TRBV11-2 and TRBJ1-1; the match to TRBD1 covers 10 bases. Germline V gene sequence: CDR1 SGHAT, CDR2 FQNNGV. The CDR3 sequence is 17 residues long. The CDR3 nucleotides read TGTGCCGGCTGCCGAATGGGGGGACAGGGGTTCGGCACTGAAGCTTCCTTT. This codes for CAGCRMGGQGFGTEASF.

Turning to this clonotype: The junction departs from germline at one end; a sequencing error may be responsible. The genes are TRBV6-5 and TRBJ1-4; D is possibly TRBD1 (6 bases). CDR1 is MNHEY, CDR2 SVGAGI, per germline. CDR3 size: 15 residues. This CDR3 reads CVSSKRRGEVEKLFF. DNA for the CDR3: TGTGTCAGCAGTAAACGAAGGGGGGAAGTGGAGAAACTGTTTTTT.

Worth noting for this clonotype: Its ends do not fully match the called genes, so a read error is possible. CDR3 sequence reads: CASSLDETIGYNEQVF. The CDR3 nucleotides are TGTGCCAGCAGCTTAGATGAGACTATCGGCTACAATGAGCAGGTCTTC. J is TRBJ2-1 and V is TRBV11-2; maybe TRBD2 (5 bases). This CDR3 spans 16 amino acids. Germline CDR1 reads SGHAT; CDR2 reads FQNNGV.

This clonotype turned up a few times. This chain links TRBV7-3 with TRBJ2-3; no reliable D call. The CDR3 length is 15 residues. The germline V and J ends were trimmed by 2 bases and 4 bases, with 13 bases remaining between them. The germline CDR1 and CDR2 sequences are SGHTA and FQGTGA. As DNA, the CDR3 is TGTGCCAGCAGCTTAGAGAATCGGCCTGCAGATACGCAGTATTTT. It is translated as CASSLENRPADTQYF.

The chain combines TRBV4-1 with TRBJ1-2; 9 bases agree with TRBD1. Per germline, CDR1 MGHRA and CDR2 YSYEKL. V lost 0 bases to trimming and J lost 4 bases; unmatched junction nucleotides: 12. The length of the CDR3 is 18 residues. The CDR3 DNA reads TGCGCCAGCAGCCAAGAGCCTGGGACAGGGATCCTCTTCTATGGCTACACCTTC. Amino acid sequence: CASSQEPGTGILFYGYTF.